Detailed here is one T cell receptor (beta chain). The record originates from a study of blood T cell repertoires in COVID-19. In the original analysis: Reference gene primers were amplified, and this amplification served to estimate nucleated cell counts. This table comes from immunoSEQ multiplex PCR, and its TCRdb copy is limited to in-frame clones, with some not included. That table supplies the V and J calls and clone size; D and trimming were determined from the DNA. The table records approximately 92,000 clones, roughly 72% of them present only once. Per the germline V gene, CDR1 is SGHRS and CDR2 is YFSETQ. The ends were cut back, 0 bases at V and 10 bases at J, with 8 bases in the middle. This CDR3 contains 13 residues.

V gene TRBV5-1 combines with J gene TRBJ1-6; TRBD1 might be the D (5 bases). The sequence was obtained from a woman aged 60-75 years in a cohort sampled during active or convalescent COVID-19. The sequencing sample was made of peripheral blood. CDR3 residues: CASSLAGRSPLHF. CDR3 nucleotide sequence: TGCGCCAGCAGCTTGGCAGGGCGATCACCCCTCCACTTT.